A single sample is the source of the 18 T cell receptor beta chains below, sequenced in a study of blood T cells in healthy people across ages. A J-beta primer mix and a sample-barcoded 5' primer were used in a second PCR of about 7 to 12 cycles. TCRdb analysed the 5' RACE reads with MiXCR anew, one entry per CDR3 protein. The sample comprises fewer than 600,000 distinct CDR3 sequences, 25% to 35% of which are singletons, and approximately 4% rests with the top ten. The sample was also linked to a second study, of T cells of mothers and their children.

The sequenced sample consisted of blood. The source is a boy aged 2 to 10 in good health.

In this sample, this clonotype turned up a few times. This chain connects TRBV7-9 to TRBJ2-3; the D gene is possibly TRBD2 (6 bases). The ends were cut back, 5 bases at V and 7 bases at J, with 13 bases in the middle. CDR3 length: 13 residues. In germline, CDR1 is SEHNR, CDR2 FQNEAQ (reference sequence). CDR3 coding DNA: TGTGCCAGCAGCCCGACTAGTGAATATACGCAGTATTTT. Protein product: CASSPTSEYTQYF.

The rearrangement uses TRBV20-1 and TRBJ2-1; 7 nucleotides align to TRBD1. Germline V gives CDR1 DFQATT, CDR2 SNEGSKA (reference sequence). CDR3 length: 17 residues. Germline trimming cut 5 bases from V and 0 bases from J; bases unmatched to any gene: 13. CDR3 sequence reads: CSADDREPLRSYNEQFF. The CDR3 DNA reads TGCAGTGCTGACGACAGGGAGCCCCTACGCTCCTACAATGAGCAGTTCTTC.

Notes on this clonotype: An end of the junction differs from the germline gene, which may be a read error. The chain joins TRBV3-1 to TRBJ2-5; D may correspond to TRBD1 or TRBD2 (5 bases each). The DNA end favors TRBJ2-1, so the J call may be wrong. Germline assignment: CDR1 LGHDT and CDR2 YNNKEL (reference sequence). The CDR3 runs to 15 residues. CDR3 protein: CASSLIRDQYNEQFF. CDR3 DNA sequence: TGCGCCAGCAGCCTAATCCGGGACCAATACAATGAGCAGTTCTTC.

This clonotype came up a few times. The CDR3, as DNA: TGTGCCATCCAGGCGGGACAGGTGGTCCGGGAGCAGTACTTC. Translating gives CAIQAGQVVREQYF. The chain is built from TRBV10-3 and TRBJ2-7, with TRBD1 identical over 8 bases. The length of the CDR3 is 14 residues. The J segment lost 7 bases and the V segment lost 8 bases, leaving 13 bases of the junction unmatched. Germline CDR1 reads ENHRY; CDR2 reads SYGVKD.

This clonotype has more than one count but fewer than ten. The chain links TRBV4-1 to TRBJ2-7; TRBD1 agrees at 8 bases. Looked up from germline, CDR1 is MGHRA and CDR2 is YSYEKL. V trimming: 1 base; J trimming: 2 bases; junction bases outside the gene matches: 1. The CDR3 runs 14 residues. DNA of the CDR3: TGCGCCAGCAGCCAAGTACAGGGGGCCTACGAGCAGTACTTC. This sequence encodes CASSQVQGAYEQYF.

The J gene is TRBJ2-5, the V gene TRBV5-6; TRBD2 aligns across 14 bases. The CDR3 is 16 residues long. In germline, CDR1 is SGHDT, CDR2 YYEEEE. The V and J ends lost 4 bases and 5 bases, in that order; junction bases with no gene match: 7. The CDR3 bases are TGTGCCAGCAGCCCAGGGACTAGCGGGAGAAGGGAGACCCAGTACTTC. Its translation is CASSPGTSGRRETQYF.

The chain uses TRBV14 and TRBJ2-1; D perhaps matches TRBD2 (6 bases). The J call may be mistaken, given a closer DNA end match to TRBJ2-7. This CDR3 is 13 amino acids long. The germline gives CDR1 SGHDN, CDR2 FVKESK. The CDR3 region has the DNA TGTGCCAGCAGCCTCGGTTGGGAGGCGCGGCAGTACTTC. Its protein is CASSLGWEARQYF.

The genes are TRBV12-3 or TRBV12-4 and TRBJ1-4; 10 nucleotides align to TRBD1. V shed 5 bases and J 9 bases; nucleotides not matched to a gene: 6. The CDR3 is 14 residues long. CDR3 region: CASSQGTGVQKLFF. CDR3 in DNA: TGTGCCAGCAGTCAAGGGACAGGGGTCCAAAAACTGTTTTTT.

This clonotype occurred a few times. The genes are TRBV6-2 or TRBV6-3 and TRBJ2-2, with a weak D call TRBD2 (5 bases). The CDR3 is 14 residues long. Germline CDR1 reads MNHEY; CDR2 reads SVGEGT. The V end was cut by 7 bases, the J end by 5 bases, with 14 bases between. CDR3 sequence: CASKKGSGTGELFF. The DNA of the CDR3 is TGTGCCAGCAAAAAAGGGTCGGGGACCGGGGAGCTGTTTTTT.

This clonotype showed up many times. The CDR3 reads CASSPGGATNEKLFF. The CDR3, as DNA: TGTGCCAGCAGCCCTGGCGGTGCAACTAATGAAAAACTGTTTTTT. The gene calls are TRBV7-8 and TRBJ1-4; no firm D call. CDR1 and CDR2 (germline): SGHVS, FQNEAQ. The V end lost 5 bases, the J end lost 0 bases, and 10 bases lay between the germline ends. The CDR3 covers 15 residues.

The V and J genes are TRBV12-5 and TRBJ2-5; no reliable D call. Germline CDR1 LGHNT, CDR2 FRNRAP. V dropped 1 base and J dropped 5 bases, with 11 bases sitting between them. The CDR3 length is 14 residues. Written as DNA, the CDR3 is TGTGCTAGTGGTTTGGGACAACTGAGGGAGACCCAGTACTTC. Translation gives CASGLGQLRETQYF.

There are a few counts of this clonotype. The chain combines TRBV29-1 with TRBJ1-3; the D is unclear. This CDR3 is built from 12 residues. In germline, CDR1 is SQVTM, CDR2 ANQGSEA. The germline V and J ends were trimmed by 4 bases and 2 bases, with 6 bases remaining between them. CDR3 region: CSVVSAGNTIYF. The CDR3 bases are TGCAGCGTTGTCTCGGCTGGAAACACCATATATTTT.

The rearrangement joins TRBV12-3 or TRBV12-4 to TRBJ1-4; a possible D gene is TRBD1 (5 bases). Trimming took 3 bases from V and 5 from J, leaving 13 bases between them. CDR3 length equals 15 residues. The CDR3 loop reads CASSLAGTGNEKLFF. The CDR3, as DNA: TGTGCCAGCAGTTTGGCCGGGACGGGGAATGAAAAACTGTTTTTT.

The J gene is TRBJ2-5, the V gene TRBV5-4; a possible D gene is TRBD2 (5 bases). The V gene's germline CDR1 is SGHNT and CDR2 YYREEE (reference sequence). The CDR3 spans 15 residues. V gave up 1 base and J gave up 2 bases, with 12 bases separating them. CDR3 nucleotide sequence: TGTGCCAGCAGCTTGCTTAGCGTACAGCAAGAGACCCAGTACTTC. It yields the protein CASSLLSVQQETQYF. The variable domain in full, completed from reference TRBV5-4 and TRBJ2-5, reads ETGVTQSPTHLIKTRGQQVTLRCSSQSGHNTVSWYQQALGQGPQFIFQYYREEENGRGNFPPRFSGLQFPNYSSELNVNALELDDSALYLCASSLLSVQQETQYFGPGTRLLVL.

The table lists this clonotype with a few counts. Its ends do not fully match the called genes, so a read error is possible. The DNA of the CDR3 is TGTGCCAGCAGCCAAGAGAGACTAGCGGGAGAATTGTACGAGCAGTGCTTC. This codes for CASSQERLAGELYEQCF. The gene calls are TRBV3-1 and TRBJ2-7; 12 nucleotides line up with TRBD2. The CDR3 length is 17 residues. Germline loops: CDR1 LGHDT, CDR2 YNNKEL (reference sequence).

The rearrangement uses TRBV7-6 and TRBJ2-7, with 11 positions matching TRBD2. With 4 bases clipped from V and 7 bases from J, the junction kept 12 bases outside the gene matches. Germline assignment: CDR1 SGHVS and CDR2 FNYEAQ. The CDR3 runs 16 residues. This CDR3 reads CASSSLGTSGPGEQYF. CDR3 in DNA: TGTGCCAGCAGCTCGCTCGGGACTAGCGGTCCAGGGGAGCAGTACTTC.

This clonotype was counted between two and nine times. The chain joins TRBV12-3 or TRBV12-4 to TRBJ1-6; possible D gene TRBD1, 5 bases. The CDR3 covers 16 residues. V shed 7 bases and J shed 3 bases, with 16 bases lying between them. The CDR3 protein is CASNRDGPNYNSPLHF. CDR3 bases: TGTGCCAGCAACCGGGACGGCCCGAACTATAATTCACCCCTCCACTTT.

This clonotype was seen more than once but under ten times. V and J are TRBV20-1 and TRBJ2-5, with a possible D match to TRBD1 (5 bases). The CDR3 extends over 13 amino acids. Germline CDR1 DFQATT, CDR2 SNEGSKA (reference sequence). The DNA for the CDR3 is TGCAGCCTAAGGGGAACAGGCCAAGAGACCCAGTACTTC. Translation: CSLRGTGQETQYF.